The T cell receptor (beta chain) under discussion was sequenced for a study of CD8 T cells in Susac syndrome. Sequencing of TCR beta was performed on blood CD8+ T cells and on blood CD4+ T cells. Reverse transcription of roughly 0.5 to 1 ug RNA was carried out with random hexamers. An immunoSEQ multiplex PCR amplified TCR beta CDR3 over 54 Vbeta and 13 Jbeta. Via MiXCR, TCRdb re-called the immunoSEQ multiplex PCR reads, giving one row per CDR3 protein. This sample has 150,000 to 190,000 distinct CDR3 sequences, with approximately 94% found just once. Germline values: CDR1 SNHLY, CDR2 FYNNEI. The CDR3 spans 16 residues. Trimming at V came to 4 bases and at J to 0 bases, leaving 5 bases not matched to a gene.

This receptor was identified in a human donor with multiple sclerosis. The V call is TRBV2, the J call TRBJ2-1, with TRBD2 matching 8 bases. The sample comprised CD8+ T cells from PBMCs. CDR3 protein: CASSAERGFSYNEQFF. The CDR3 nucleotides read TGTGCCAGCAGTGCGGAGCGGGGGTTCTCCTACAATGAGCAGTTCTTC.